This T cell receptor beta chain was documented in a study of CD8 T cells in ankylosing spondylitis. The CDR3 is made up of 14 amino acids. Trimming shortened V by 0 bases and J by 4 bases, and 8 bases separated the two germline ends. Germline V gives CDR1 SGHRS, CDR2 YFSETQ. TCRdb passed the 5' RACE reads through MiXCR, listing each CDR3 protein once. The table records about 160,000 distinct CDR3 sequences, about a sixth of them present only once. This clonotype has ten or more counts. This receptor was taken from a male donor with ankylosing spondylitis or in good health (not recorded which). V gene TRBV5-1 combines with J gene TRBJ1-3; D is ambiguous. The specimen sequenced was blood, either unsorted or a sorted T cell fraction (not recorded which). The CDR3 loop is CASSLGPRGNTIYF. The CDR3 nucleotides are TGCGCCAGCAGCTTGGGGCCGAGGGGAAACACCATATATTTT.